What follows are 27 T cell receptor beta chains derived from one specimen sequenced in a study of T cells in narcolepsy (dated by TCRdb to the late 2010s). Library preparation was by the immunoSEQ multiplex PCR assay. TCRdb took over this immuneACCESS table, retaining in-frame rearrangements with V and J assigned. Such tables are incomplete; in checked studies, under half of the missing clones stem from an unresolved V gene, and the remainder is unexplained. This sample holds tens of thousands of clones; 79% were observed only once. 6% to 7% of the sample belongs to the ten largest clones. The source material was memory (CD45RA-) CD4+ T cells from blood. The sample's cell subset or site label is to be understood as: memory T cells sorted ex vivo from peripheral blood. These receptors came from a human donor in good health.

The rearrangement links TRBV7-8 to TRBJ1-4; the D gene is possibly TRBD1 (6 bases). From germline, CDR1 is SGHVS and CDR2 FQNEAQ. V was pared by 0 bases and J by 5 bases, with 13 bases between. The CDR3 has 16 residues. DNA for the CDR3: TGTGCCAGCAGCTTAGCCCAGACAGGTCTGAATGAAAAACTGTTTTTT. Translated, it gives CASSLAQTGLNEKLFF.

This clone appeared a single time. The chain couples TRBV9 to TRBJ1-1, with no clear D. The CDR3 totals 13 residues. V lost 0 bases, J lost 3 bases, and 6 bases lay in between. The germline gives CDR1 SGDLS, CDR2 YYNGEE. The CDR3 DNA follows: TGTGCCAGCAGCGTAGACGGGGACACTGAAGCTTTCTTT. This translates into CASSVDGDTEAFF.

As regards this clone: Other DNA sequences in this specimen translate into the identical CDR3. The chain couples TRBV28 to TRBJ2-1, with D possibly being TRBD2 (6 bases). With 5 bases removed from V and 10 bases from J, the gap between germline ends came to 15 bases. CDR3 length: 13 residues. Germline CDR1 is MDHEN and CDR2 is SYDVKM. In DNA, the CDR3 is TGTGCCAGCAGTCCCGCCAGGCGGGGCGAGCAGTTCTTC. Its protein product is CASSPARRGEQFF.

The rearrangement joins TRBV6-5 to TRBJ2-7; 7 nucleotides line up with TRBD1. The CDR3 loop spans 14 amino acids. Losses at the gene ends were 6 bases for V and 2 bases for J; bases not matched to a gene: 7. The germline V gene encodes CDR1 MNHEY and CDR2 SVGAGI. CDR3 loop: CASRDRPYAYEQYF. CDR3 in DNA: TGTGCCAGCAGGGACAGGCCGTACGCCTACGAGCAGTACTTC.

The genes are TRBV7-9 and TRBJ2-7; D gene uncertain. Looked up from germline, CDR1 is SEHNR and CDR2 is FQNEAQ (reference sequence). The CDR3 contains 13 residues. V dropped 0 bases and J dropped 2 bases, with 5 bases sitting between them. CDR3 nucleotides: TGTGCCAGCAGCTTAGCGTCCGCCTACGAGCAGTACTTC. This encodes CASSLASAYEQYF.

In this sample, this clone turned up a few times. This chain uses TRBV19 with TRBJ2-6; a weak D match, TRBD1 (5 bases). Germline V gene sequence: CDR1 LNHDA, CDR2 SQIVND (reference sequence). The CDR3 spans 20 residues. V was pared by 2 bases and J by 4 bases, with 24 bases between. The CDR3 spells CASSIIGAGTPPRGANVLTF. In DNA, the CDR3 is TGTGCCAGTAGTATAATTGGGGCAGGAACCCCTCCGCGGGGGGCCAACGTCCTGACTTTC.

The gene calls are TRBV9 and TRBJ1-4, with D perhaps TRBD1 (6 bases). Germline values: CDR1 SGDLS, CDR2 YYNGEE. This CDR3 contains 15 residues. Trimming shortened V by 0 bases and J by 5 bases, and 11 bases separated the two germline ends. The CDR3 DNA reads TGTGCCAGCAGCGTAGCTCAGGGGCGCAATGAAAAACTGTTTTTT. This sequence encodes CASSVAQGRNEKLFF.

The gene calls are TRBV7-8 and TRBJ1-5; D gene uncertain. The length of the CDR3 is 12 residues. V shed 4 bases and J shed 4 bases, with 5 bases lying between them. Germline-derived CDR1 and CDR2 are SGHVS and FQNEAQ. For the CDR3, the DNA is TGTGCCAGCAGCTCCCCGAATCAGCCCCAGCATTTT. It specifies CASSSPNQPQHF.

The V call is TRBV11-1, the J call TRBJ1-1; no clear D gene. The CDR3 is made up of 14 amino acids. V shed 8 bases and J shed 1 base, with 14 bases lying between them. Per germline, CDR1 SGHAT and CDR2 FQDESV (reference sequence). The CDR3 sequence is CASGLQLGNTEAFF. In nucleotides, the CDR3 is TGTGCCAGCGGCCTACAGCTGGGGAACACTGAAGCTTTCTTT. Looking up the rest from reference TRBV11-1 and TRBJ1-1 gives the full variable domain: EAEVAQSPRYKITEKSQAVAFWCDPISGHATLYWYRQILGQGPELLVQFQDESVVDDSQLPKDRFSAERLKGVDSTLKIQPAELGDSAMYLCASGLQLGNTEAFFGQGTRLTVV.

This chain uses TRBV6-7 with TRBJ1-5; D is undetermined. TRBV6-7 is an ORF, and what it does is uncertain. The CDR3 is 13 residues long. The V end was cut by 4 bases, the J end by 7 bases, with 11 bases between. The CDR3 nucleotides are TGTGCCAGCAGTTCCGCGAATCAACAGCCCCAGCATTTT. It codes for CASSSANQQPQHF.

The gene calls are TRBV9 and TRBJ1-6; the D gene is possibly TRBD1 (5 bases). Per germline, CDR1 SGDLS and CDR2 YYNGEE. CDR3 length equals 13 residues. Trimming removed 3 bases from V and 8 bases from J, with 9 bases in between. CDR3 amino acids: CASSADSDSPLHF. The DNA for the CDR3 is TGTGCCAGCAGCGCCGACAGCGATTCACCCCTCCACTTT. The entire variable domain, with the rest obtained from reference TRBV9 and TRBJ1-6, is as follows: DSGVTQTPKHLITATGQRVTLRCSPRSGDLSVYWYQQSLDQGLQFLIQYYNGEERAKGNILERFSAQQFPDLHSELNLSSLELGDSALYFCASSADSDSPLHFGNGTRLTVT.

The V call is TRBV9, the J call TRBJ1-3; no definite D call. CDR1 is SGDLS, CDR2 YYNGEE, per germline. With 2 bases removed from V and 2 bases from J, the gap between germline ends came to 11 bases. The CDR3 totals 15 residues. The CDR3 DNA is TGTGCCAGCAGCGTTGGACCCGGGGCTGGAAACACCATATATTTT. It is translated as CASSVGPGAGNTIYF. The full variable domain, completed using reference TRBV9 and TRBJ1-3, is DSGVTQTPKHLITATGQRVTLRCSPRSGDLSVYWYQQSLDQGLQFLIQYYNGEERAKGNILERFSAQQFPDLHSELNLSSLELGDSALYFCASSVGPGAGNTIYFGEGSWLTVV.

The CDR3 region has the DNA TGTGCCAGCAGCGAGGCAGGGCGGTACGAGACCCAGTACTTC. This sequence encodes CASSEAGRYETQYF. The chain recombines TRBV9 with TRBJ2-5; maybe TRBD1 (5 bases). Deletions cut 3 bases from V and 5 bases from J, with 14 bases between. Germline CDR1 and CDR2: SGDLS and YYNGEE. CDR3 length: 14 amino acids.

This clone appeared a few times. The rearrangement joins TRBV2 to TRBJ2-5; D uncertain. The CDR3 covers 12 residues. The germline CDR1 and CDR2 sequences are SNHLY and FYNNEI. V lost 3 bases, J lost 2 bases, and 4 bases lay in between. Here the CDR3 DNA reads TGTGCCAGCAGTGACAGACAAGAGACCCAGTACTTC. Protein: CASSDRQETQYF. Looking up the rest from reference TRBV2 and TRBJ2-5 gives the full variable domain: EPEVTQTPSHQVTQMGQEVILRCVPISNHLYFYWYRQILGQKVEFLVSFYNNEISEKSEIFDDQFSVERPDGSNFTLKIRSTKLEDSAMYFCASSDRQETQYFGPGTRLLVL.

The sample holds one count of this clone. The germline gene is not matched at one end of the junction; a read error may be the cause. The genes are TRBV2 and TRBJ2-7; 7 nucleotides match TRBD1. Germline V gene lookup returns CDR1 SNHLY and CDR2 FYNNEI. This CDR3 comprises 13 residues. The CDR3 nucleotides are TGTGCCAGCACGGTCGAGGCTCCCGGGACAGTTTCCTTC. The encoded protein is CASTVEAPGTVSF. Based on the CDR3 plus reference TRBV2 and TRBJ2-7, the full variable domain is EPEVTQTPSHQVTQMGQEVILRCVPISNHLYFYWYRQILGQKVEFLVSFYNNEISEKSEIFDDQFSVERPDGSNFTLKIRSTKLEDSAMYFCASTVEAPGTVSFGPGTRLTVT.

Concerning this clone: This specimen includes other DNA sequences encoding the same CDR3. V and J are TRBV6-1 and TRBJ1-5; D not certain. CDR1 and CDR2 (germline): MNHNS, SASEGT. CDR3 length: 15 residues. V lost 3 bases and J lost 0, with 9 bases in between. DNA for the CDR3: TGTGCCAGCAGTGAGGGCAGTTATAGCAATCAGCCCCAGCATTTT. Translating it yields CASSEGSYSNQPQHF.

This clone was observed a few times. This chain connects TRBV2 to TRBJ2-1; 9 bases are shared with TRBD1. The V segment lost 6 bases and the J segment 6 bases; nucleotides outside the gene matches: 0. CDR1 and CDR2 (germline): SNHLY, FYNNEI. This CDR3 region has 12 residues. CDR3: CASRGQGNEQFF. The CDR3 DNA follows: TGTGCCAGCAGGGGACAGGGCAATGAGCAGTTCTTC.

The rearrangement uses TRBV10-2 and TRBJ2-1; 10 bases are a match to TRBD1. Losses at the gene ends were 6 bases for V and 7 bases for J; bases not matched to a gene: 6. Per germline, CDR1 WSHSY and CDR2 SAAADI. CDR3 length equals 14 residues. Here the CDR3 DNA reads TGCGCCAGCAGGGGACAGGGGAGCGGAAATGAGCAGTTCTTC. It specifies CASRGQGSGNEQFF.

This sequence joins TRBV7-9 and TRBJ1-1; D perhaps matches TRBD1 (6 bases). The germline gives CDR1 SEHNR, CDR2 FQNEAQ (reference sequence). V lost 3 bases, J lost 2 bases, and 16 bases lay in between. The CDR3 has 16 amino acids. The CDR3 is CASSFFKGGGNTEAFF. CDR3 coding DNA: TGTGCCAGCAGCTTTTTCAAGGGGGGCGGCAACACTGAAGCTTTCTTT.

J is TRBJ2-7 and V is TRBV7-9; 11 nucleotides match TRBD2. Per germline, CDR1 SEHNR and CDR2 FQNEAQ (reference sequence). After removal of 5 bases from V and 4 bases from J, the junction contained 7 bases not matched to a gene. This CDR3 has 15 amino acids. CDR3 DNA sequence: TGTGCCAGCAGCGCGTGGGGGACTAGCGGATACGAGCAGTACTTC. As protein: CASSAWGTSGYEQYF. The full variable domain, with the rest looked up from reference TRBV7-9 and TRBJ2-7, is DTGVSQNPRHKITKRGQNVTFRCDPISEHNRLYWYRQTLGQGPEFLTYFQNEAQLEKSRLLSDRFSAERPKGSFSTLEIQRTEQGDSAMYLCASSAWGTSGYEQYFGPGTRLTVT.

This clone occurred once. The chain carries TRBV6-5 and TRBJ2-7; TRBD1 might be the D (6 bases). The CDR3 covers 12 residues. CDR1 and CDR2 from the germline V gene are MNHEY and SVGAGI. The V and J ends lost 7 bases and 6 bases respectively, with 13 bases between them. CDR3: CASKGQWFEQYF. In DNA, the CDR3 is TGTGCCAGCAAAGGACAGTGGTTCGAGCAGTACTTC.

The chain carries TRBV18 and TRBJ2-7; D is unclear. Germline lookup yields CDR1 KGHSH and CDR2 LQKENI. This CDR3 region has 12 residues. V lost 2 bases and J 6 bases, leaving 8 bases between the germline ends. The CDR3 loop is CASSPGMVEQYF. The CDR3 DNA reads TGTGCCAGCTCACCAGGGATGGTCGAGCAGTACTTC.

This sequence joins TRBV5-1 and TRBJ2-1; 9 nucleotides match TRBD2. With V trimmed by 3 bases and J by 3 bases, 4 bases remained unmatched. The CDR3 consists of 15 residues. Germline values: CDR1 SGHRS, CDR2 YFSETQ. The CDR3 protein is CASSSGLAIYNEQFF. CDR3 sequence (DNA): TGCGCCAGCAGCTCGGGACTAGCTATCTACAATGAGCAGTTCTTC.

This clone appeared a few times. The CDR3 loop is CSVEGGHGYTF. The CDR3 DNA follows: TGCAGCGTTGAGGGGGGTCATGGCTACACCTTC. The chain combines TRBV29-1 with TRBJ1-2, with D maybe TRBD1 (5 bases). The CDR3 is made up of 11 amino acids. V was clipped by 3 bases and J by 6 bases, with 8 bases between them. Germline V gene lookup returns CDR1 SQVTM and CDR2 ANQGSEA.

The V gene is TRBV6-5, the J gene TRBJ1-1; D gene ambiguous. This CDR3 has 13 amino acids. Trimming stripped 6 bases from V and 3 bases from J, with 11 bases between. Looked up from germline, CDR1 is MNHEY and CDR2 is SVGAGI. CDR3 nucleotides: TGTGCCAGCAGCCCCCCCGGGTACACTGAAGCTTTCTTT. It codes for CASSPPGYTEAFF.

The chain links TRBV28 to TRBJ2-2, with TRBD1 matching 7 bases. V trimming: 4 bases; J trimming: 4 bases; junction bases outside the gene matches: 18. CDR3 length: 19 amino acids. Looked up from germline, CDR1 is MDHEN and CDR2 is SYDVKM. CDR3 sequence (DNA): TGTGCCAGCAGTTCCTGGACAGGTACAGGGATGAGGGGCACCGGGGAGCTGTTTTTT. Protein product: CASSSWTGTGMRGTGELFF. Supplemented by reference TRBV28 and TRBJ2-2, the full variable domain reads DVKVTQSSRYLVKRTGEKVFLECVQDMDHENMFWYRQDPGLGLRLIYFSYDVKMKEKGDIPEGYSVSREKKERFSLILESASTNQTSMYLCASSSWTGTGMRGTGELFFGEGSRLTVL.

The genes are TRBV29-1 and TRBJ2-5; 14 bases align to TRBD2. Trimming cost V 6 bases and J 5 bases; bases outside gene matches: 5. The CDR3 runs to 14 residues. Per the germline V gene, CDR1 is SQVTM and CDR2 is ANQGSEA. The CDR3 nucleotides read TGCAGCGTGGCCGGGACTAGCGGGAGCGAGACCCAGTACTTC. Its protein is CSVAGTSGSETQYF. The full variable domain, with the rest looked up from reference TRBV29-1 and TRBJ2-5, is SAVISQKPSRDICQRGTSLTIQCQVDSQVTMMFWYRQQPGQSLTLIATANQGSEATYESGFVIDKFPISRPNLTFSTLTVSNMSPEDSSIYLCSVAGTSGSETQYFGPGTRLLVL.